This TCR beta chain was profiled in a study of regulatory T cells in long-lasting Graves disease. The time point is: newly diagnosed GD, antithyroid drugs for less than 3 months. Making the TCR library involved RNA that had been extracted from PBMCs. This clonotype was counted at least ten times. Sequencing libraries for TCR beta were prepared with iRepertoire HTBI primers and Arm-PCR of CDR3 regions. Each CDR3 protein gets one entry after TCRdb re-called the multiplex PCR reads with MiXCR. The profile shows about 460,000 distinct CDR3 sequences, approximately 14% of them singletons. This CDR3 region has 14 residues. V lost 6 bases and J 0 bases, leaving 9 bases between the germline ends. In germline, CDR1 is MDHEN, CDR2 SYDVKM. This sample also belongs to another study, concerning T cells in Graves' hyperthyroidism and ophthalmopathy.

The chain is built from TRBV28 and TRBJ1-5; D ambiguous. The sample in question was peripheral blood mononuclear cells (PBMCs), obtained at new diagnosis, from a patient treated with antithyroid drugs. This sequence originates from a woman between 50 and 59 years old with Graves disease. The CDR3 DNA is TGTGCCAGCAGCTTGCAGGATAGCAATCAGCCCCAGCATTTT. Translated, it gives CASSLQDSNQPQHF. Combining the CDR3 with reference TRBV28 and TRBJ1-5 gives the whole variable domain DVKVTQSSRYLVKRTGEKVFLECVQDMDHENMFWYRQDPGLGLRLIYFSYDVKMKEKGDIPEGYSVSREKKERFSLILESASTNQTSMYLCASSLQDSNQPQHFGDGTRLSIL.